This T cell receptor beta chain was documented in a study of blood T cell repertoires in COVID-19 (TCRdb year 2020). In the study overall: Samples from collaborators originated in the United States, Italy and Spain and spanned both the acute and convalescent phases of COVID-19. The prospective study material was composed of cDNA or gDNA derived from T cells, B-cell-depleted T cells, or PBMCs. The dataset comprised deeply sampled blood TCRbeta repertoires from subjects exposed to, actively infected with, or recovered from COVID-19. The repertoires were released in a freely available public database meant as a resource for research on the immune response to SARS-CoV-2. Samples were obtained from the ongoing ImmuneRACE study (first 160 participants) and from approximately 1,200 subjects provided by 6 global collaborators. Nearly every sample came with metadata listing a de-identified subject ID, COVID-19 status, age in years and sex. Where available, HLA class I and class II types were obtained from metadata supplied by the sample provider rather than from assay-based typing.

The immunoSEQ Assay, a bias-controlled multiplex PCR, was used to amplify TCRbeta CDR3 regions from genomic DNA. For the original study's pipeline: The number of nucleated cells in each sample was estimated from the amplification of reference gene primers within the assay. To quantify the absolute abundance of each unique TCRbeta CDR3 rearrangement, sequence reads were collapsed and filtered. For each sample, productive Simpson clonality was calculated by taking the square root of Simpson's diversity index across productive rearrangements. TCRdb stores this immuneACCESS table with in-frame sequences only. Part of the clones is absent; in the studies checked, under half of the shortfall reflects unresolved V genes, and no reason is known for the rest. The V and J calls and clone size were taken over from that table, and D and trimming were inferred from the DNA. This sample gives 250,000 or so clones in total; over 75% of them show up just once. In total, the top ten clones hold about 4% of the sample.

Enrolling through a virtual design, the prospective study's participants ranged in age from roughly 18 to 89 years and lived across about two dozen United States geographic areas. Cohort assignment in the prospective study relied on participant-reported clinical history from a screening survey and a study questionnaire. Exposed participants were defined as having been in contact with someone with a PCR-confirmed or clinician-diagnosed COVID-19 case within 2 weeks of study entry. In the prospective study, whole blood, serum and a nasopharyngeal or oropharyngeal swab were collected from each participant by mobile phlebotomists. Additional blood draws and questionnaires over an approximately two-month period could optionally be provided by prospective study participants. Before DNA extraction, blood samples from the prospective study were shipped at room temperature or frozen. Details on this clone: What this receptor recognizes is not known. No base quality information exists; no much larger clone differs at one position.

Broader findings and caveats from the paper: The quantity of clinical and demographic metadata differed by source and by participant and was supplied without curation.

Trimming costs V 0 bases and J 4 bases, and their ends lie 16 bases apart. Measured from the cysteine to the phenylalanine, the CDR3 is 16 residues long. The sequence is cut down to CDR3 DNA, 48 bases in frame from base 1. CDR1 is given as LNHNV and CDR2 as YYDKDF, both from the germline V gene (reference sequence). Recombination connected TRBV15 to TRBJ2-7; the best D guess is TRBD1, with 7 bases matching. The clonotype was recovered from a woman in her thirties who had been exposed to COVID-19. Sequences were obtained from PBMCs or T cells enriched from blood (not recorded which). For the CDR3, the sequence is CATSRDSGARGYEQYF. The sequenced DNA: TGTGCCACCAGCAGAGATTCGGGGGCCAGGGGGTACGAGCAGTACTTC.